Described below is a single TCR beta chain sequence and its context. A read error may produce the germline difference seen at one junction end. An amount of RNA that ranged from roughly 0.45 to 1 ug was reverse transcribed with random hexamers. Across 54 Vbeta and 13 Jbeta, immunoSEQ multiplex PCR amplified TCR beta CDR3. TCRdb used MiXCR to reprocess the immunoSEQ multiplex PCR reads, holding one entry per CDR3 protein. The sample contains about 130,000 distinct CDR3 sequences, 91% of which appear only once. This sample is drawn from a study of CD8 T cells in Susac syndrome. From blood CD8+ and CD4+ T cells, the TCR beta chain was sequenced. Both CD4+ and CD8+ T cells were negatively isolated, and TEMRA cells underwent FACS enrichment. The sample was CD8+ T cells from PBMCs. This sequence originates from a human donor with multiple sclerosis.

The CDR3 is CASSLSLITYF. CDR3 DNA: TGTGCCAGCAGTTTGTCACTGATCACCTACTTT. This chain connects TRBV12-3 or TRBV12-4 to TRBJ1-1; no reliable D call. This CDR3 has 11 amino acids.